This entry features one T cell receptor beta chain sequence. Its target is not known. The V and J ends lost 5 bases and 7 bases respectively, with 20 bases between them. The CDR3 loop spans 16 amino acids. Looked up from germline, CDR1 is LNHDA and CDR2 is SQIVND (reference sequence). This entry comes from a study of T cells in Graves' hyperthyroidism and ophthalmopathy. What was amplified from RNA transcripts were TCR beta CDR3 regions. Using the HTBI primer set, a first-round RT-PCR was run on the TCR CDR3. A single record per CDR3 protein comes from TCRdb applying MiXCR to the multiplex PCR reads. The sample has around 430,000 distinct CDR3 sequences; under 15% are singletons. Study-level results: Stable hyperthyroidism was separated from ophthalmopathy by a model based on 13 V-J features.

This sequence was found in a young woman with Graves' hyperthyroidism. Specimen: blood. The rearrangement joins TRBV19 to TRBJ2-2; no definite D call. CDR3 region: CASSPSHSPIVGELFF. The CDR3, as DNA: TGTGCCAGTAGTCCATCCCACAGTCCGATCGTCGGGGAGCTGTTTTTT.